The source of this T cell receptor (beta chain) is a study of neurological immune-mediated disorders. With 10-nucleotide random UMIs included, cDNA was synthesized by 5'RACE. TCRdb re-analysed the 5' RACE reads in MiXCR, keeping a single row per CDR3 protein. In the table there are about 82,000 distinct CDR3 sequences, just over 2.5% of which are singletons. This clonotype was seen many times. This CDR3 is 17 amino acids long. V shed 4 bases and J 4 bases; nucleotides not matched to a gene: 15. Germline lookup yields CDR1 SGHRS and CDR2 YFSETQ. The chain links TRBV5-1 to TRBJ2-3, with 7 bases matching TRBD2. The TCR was taken from a woman aged 25 to 39 with multiple sclerosis. The sequenced sample was PBMCs. CDR3 residues: CASSLPGSGASPDTQYF. CDR3 bases: TGCGCCAGCAGCCTCCCGGGGAGCGGGGCTTCTCCAGATACGCAGTATTTT.